This entry lists 14 T cell receptor beta chains sequenced from one sample in a study of CD8 T cells in ankylosing spondylitis. TCRdb processed the 5' RACE reads anew with MiXCR; each CDR3 protein has one entry. Of 130,000 or so distinct CDR3 sequences in the sample, 6% to 8.5% were seen once. The sample was blood, either unsorted or a sorted T cell fraction (not recorded which). The receptors derive from a male donor with ankylosing spondylitis or in good health (not recorded which).

This clonotype was detected many times. This chain joins TRBV29-1 and TRBJ1-5, with D uncertain. The CDR3 totals 12 residues. The V gene's germline CDR1 is SQVTM and CDR2 ANQGSEA. Trimming took 4 bases from V and 7 from J, leaving 11 bases between them. The DNA for the CDR3 is TGCAGCGTTGGGGGTTGGCAACAGCCCCAGCATTTT. It codes for CSVGGWQQPQHF.

This clonotype appeared many times. The CDR3 sequence: CASSGVGGEQYF. DNA of the CDR3: TGTGCCAGCAGTGGAGTGGGTGGCGAGCAGTACTTC. The genes are TRBV27 and TRBJ2-7; D is unresolved. This CDR3 spans 12 amino acids. V was shortened by 5 bases and J by 6 bases, with 11 bases between the two germline ends. Germline CDR1 MNHEY, CDR2 SMNVEV (reference sequence).

This clonotype was recorded many times. The rearrangement joins TRBV9 to TRBJ2-1; 7 bases are a match to TRBD2. V lost 3 bases to trimming and J lost 5 bases; unmatched junction nucleotides: 11. The CDR3 totals 16 residues. CDR1 SGDLS and CDR2 YYNGEE come from the germline V gene. The CDR3 nucleotides read TGTGCCAGCAGCGGACCGTTGCCTAGCGGCGACAATGAGCAGTTCTTC. Its translation is CASSGPLPSGDNEQFF.

The sample holds a few counts of this clonotype. This CDR3 is CASKEQYSNQPQHF. In DNA, the CDR3 is TGTGCCAGTAAGGAGCAGTATAGCAATCAGCCCCAGCATTTT. This chain joins TRBV19 and TRBJ1-5, with D unclear. The CDR3 loop spans 14 amino acids. From germline, CDR1 is LNHDA and CDR2 SQIVND (reference sequence). V shed 7 bases and J shed 0 bases, with 10 bases lying between them.

This clonotype was recorded at least ten times. This chain links TRBV6-1 with TRBJ2-6; 8 bases align to TRBD2. The CDR3 contains 18 residues. Per the germline V gene, CDR1 is MNHNS and CDR2 is SASEGT. Trimming at V came to 6 bases and at J to 1 base, leaving 11 bases not matched to a gene. CDR3 protein: CASSPGGSSFSGANVLTF. CDR3 in DNA: TGTGCCAGCAGCCCGGGGGGGTCCAGCTTTTCTGGGGCCAACGTCCTGACTTTC.

This clonotype has ten or more counts. The chain's CDR3 is CSVAGEGKNIQYF. Here the CDR3 DNA reads TGCAGCGTTGCAGGGGAGGGCAAAAACATTCAGTACTTC. The gene calls are TRBV29-1 and TRBJ2-4, with D perhaps matching TRBD2 (7 bases). The V end was cut by 4 bases, the J end by 3 bases, with 10 bases between. The germline gives CDR1 SQVTM, CDR2 ANQGSEA. The CDR3 loop spans 13 amino acids.

There are many counts of this clonotype. The chain couples TRBV5-1 to TRBJ2-6; no clear D. Trimming removed 0 bases at V and 0 bases at J, with 10 bases between. The CDR3 length is 17 residues. Germline CDR1 is SGHRS and CDR2 is YFSETQ. The CDR3 DNA sequence: TGCGCCAGCAGCTTGGCCGTGGGCGTCTCTGGGGCCAACGTCCTGACTTTC. Its protein product is CASSLAVGVSGANVLTF.

This clonotype was seen at least ten times. J is TRBJ2-6 and V is TRBV6-5; D ambiguous. The germline CDR1 and CDR2 sequences are MNHEY and SVGAGI. CDR3 size: 12 residues. V dropped 8 bases and J dropped 8 bases, with 10 bases sitting between them. The CDR3 protein is CASRRFSNVLTF. The CDR3 region has the DNA TGTGCCAGCCGCCGGTTCTCCAACGTCCTGACTTTC.

This clonotype appeared many times. J is TRBJ2-2 and V is TRBV24-1, with a weak D call TRBD2 (5 bases). This CDR3 has 16 residues. V gave up 5 bases and J gave up 4 bases, with 16 bases separating them. Germline CDR1 reads KGHDR; CDR2 reads SFDVKD. The CDR3 bases are TGTGCCACCAGTGGCAGTACCCCCGCGGGCACCGGGGAGCTGTTTTTT. Translating it yields CATSGSTPAGTGELFF.

This clonotype was seen a few times. The V gene is TRBV7-9, the J gene TRBJ1-5; 10 bases line up with TRBD1. With 4 bases clipped from V and 7 bases from J, the junction kept 4 bases outside the gene matches. CDR1 is SEHNR and CDR2 is FQNEAQ in the germline V gene (reference sequence). The CDR3 has 14 amino acids. In DNA form, the CDR3 reads TGTGCCAGCAGCTCCGGGACAGGGGCCCAGCCCCAGCATTTT. Translation: CASSSGTGAQPQHF.

This chain links TRBV5-1 with TRBJ2-1; D remains unclear. In germline, CDR1 is SGHRS, CDR2 YFSETQ. CDR3 length equals 13 residues. V dropped 4 bases and J dropped 6 bases, with 11 bases sitting between them. The CDR3 nucleotides read TGCGCCAGCAGCCAACCGTCGAGCAATGAGCAGTTCTTC. This codes for CASSQPSSNEQFF.

This clonotype appeared many times. The V call is TRBV25-1, the J call TRBJ1-5, with unresolved D. The CDR3 runs to 13 residues. V lost 5 bases and J 5 bases, leaving 10 bases between the germline ends. Germline lookup yields CDR1 MGHDK and CDR2 SYGVNS. The CDR3 reads CASSSPGYQPQHF. CDR3 nucleotides: TGTGCCAGCAGTAGTCCCGGGTATCAGCCCCAGCATTTT.

V is TRBV11-3 and J is TRBJ2-1; a possible D gene is TRBD1 (5 bases). The CDR3 has 16 amino acids. V shed 4 bases and J shed 8 bases, with 21 bases lying between them. The V gene's germline CDR1 is SGHNT and CDR2 YENEEA. The CDR3 coding sequence is TGTGCCAGCAGCTCAAGACGTACAGGCAAGGCCGATGAGCAGTTCTTC. Protein: CASSSRRTGKADEQFF. The variable domain in full, completed from reference TRBV11-3 and TRBJ2-1, reads EAGVVQSPRYKIIEKKQPVAFWCNPISGHNTLYWYLQNLGQGPELLIRYENEEAVDDSQLPKDRFSAERLKGVDSTLKIQPAELGDSAVYLCASSSRRTGKADEQFFGPGTRLTVL.

Many counts were recorded for this clonotype. This CDR3 reads CASSLATGTEAFF. The CDR3 DNA sequence: TGTGCCAGCAGCTTGGCCACGGGGACTGAAGCTTTCTTT. This chain joins TRBV11-2 and TRBJ1-1, with D unresolved. From germline, CDR1 is SGHAT and CDR2 FQNNGV. CDR3 length: 13 residues. Trimming shortened V by 3 bases and J by 5 bases, and 10 bases separated the two germline ends.